The clone carrying this T cell receptor (beta chain) was detected a few times. The authors' processing: Estimated nucleated cell counts came from reference gene primer amplification. Only in-frame clones appear in the TCRdb table, and some are missing; sequencing was by immunoSEQ multiplex PCR. V and J calls and clone size are given by that table; D and trimming were obtained from the DNA. The table has 80,000 to 100,000 clones, roughly 80% seen once. This specimen comes from a study of blood T cell repertoires in COVID-19. Across the study: Sites across the United States, Italy and Spain contributed samples from acute and convalescent COVID-19. The analysed material was cDNA or gDNA that came from T cells, B-cell-depleted T cells, or PBMCs.

This CDR3 comprises 17 residues. V lost 5 bases to trimming and J lost 11 bases, with 28 bases between them. Germline loops: CDR1 SGHTA, CDR2 FQGTGA. Sequenced: peripheral blood. This chain uses TRBV7-3 with TRBJ2-1, with D possibly TRBD2 on 6 matching bases. This sequence originates from a man in his sixties with acute or convalescent COVID-19. CDR3 loop: CASSPLSSGRGKEKQFF. The DNA for the CDR3 is TGTGCCAGCAGCCCCCTATCCAGCGGGCGGGGAAAGGAAAAGCAGTTCTTC.